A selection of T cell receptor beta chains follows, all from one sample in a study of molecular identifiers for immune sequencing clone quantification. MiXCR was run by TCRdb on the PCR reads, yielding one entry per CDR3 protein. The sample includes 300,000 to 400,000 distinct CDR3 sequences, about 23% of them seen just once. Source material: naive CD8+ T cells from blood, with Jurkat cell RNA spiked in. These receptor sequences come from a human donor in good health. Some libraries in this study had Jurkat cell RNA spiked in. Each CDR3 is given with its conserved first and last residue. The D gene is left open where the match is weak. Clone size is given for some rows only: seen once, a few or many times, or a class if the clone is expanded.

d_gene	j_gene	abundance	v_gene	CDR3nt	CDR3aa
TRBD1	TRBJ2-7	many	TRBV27	TGTGCCAGCAGTTTAGGGACAGGGGGGTTCGAGCAGTACTTC	CASSLGTGGFEQYF
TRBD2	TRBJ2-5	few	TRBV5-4	TGTGCCAGCAGCTTCGAGCGGGGGGCACAAGAGACCCAGTACTTC	CASSFERGAQETQYF
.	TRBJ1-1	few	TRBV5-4	TGTGCCAGCAGCTTGGTTGGGGCACTGAACACTGAAGCTTTCTTT	CASSLVGALNTEAFF
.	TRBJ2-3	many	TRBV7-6	TGTGCCAGCAGCTTTGGGGCGACGAAACTCACAGATACGCAGTATTTT	CASSFGATKLTDTQYF
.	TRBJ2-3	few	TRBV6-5	TGTGCCAGCAGCCGTCCCCCAGGGCTCAAAAGAGATACGCAGTATTTT	CASSRPPGLKRDTQYF
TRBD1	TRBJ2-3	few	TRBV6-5	TGTGCCAGCAACATATACGGACAGGGTTCAGATACGCAGTATTTT	CASNIYGQGSDTQYF
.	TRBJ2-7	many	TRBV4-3	TGCGCCAGCAGCCAAGATCGGCCCTACGAGCAGTACTTC	CASSQDRPYEQYF
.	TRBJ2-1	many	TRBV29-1	TGCAGCGTTGGTTATGAGCAGTTCTTC	CSVGYEQFF
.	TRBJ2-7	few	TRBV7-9	TGTGCCAGCAGCTTAGTCCCCACAAAAACTGACTACGAGCAGTACTTC	CASSLVPTKTDYEQYF
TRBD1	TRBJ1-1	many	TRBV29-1	TGCAGCGTTGGAGAGGGACAGGGGGCGAAAACTGAAGCTTTCTTT	CSVGEGQGAKTEAFF
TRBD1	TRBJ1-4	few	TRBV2	TGTGCCAGCAGGACCCCGGGACAGGGACTGGACGAAAAACTGTTTTTT	CASRTPGQGLDEKLFF
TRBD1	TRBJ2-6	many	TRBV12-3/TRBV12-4	TGTGCCAGCAGTTCAGAGTCCCGGGACAGGTCTGGGGCCAACGTCCTGACTTTC	CASSSESRDRSGANVLTF
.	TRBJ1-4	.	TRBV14	TGTGCCAGCAGCGCCTTCGGGCTAGTTAATGAAAAACTGTTTTTT	CASSAFGLVNEKLFF
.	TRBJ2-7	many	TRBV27	TGCGCCAGCAGCTTTGGGGCGGGCTACGAGCAGTACTTC	CASSFGAGYEQYF
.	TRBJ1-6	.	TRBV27	TGTGCCAGCAGTTTGGGCAGGGTGAATTCACCCCTCCACTTT	CASSLGRVNSPLHF
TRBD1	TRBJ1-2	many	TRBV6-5	TGTGCCAGCAGCTACCGGGAGGCAGGGGGCATCTATGGCTACACCTTC	CASSYREAGGIYGYTF
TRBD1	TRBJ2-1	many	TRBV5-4	TGTGCCAGCAGCCCCGGACAGGGGGCTTTTGATGAGCAGTTCTTC	CASSPGQGAFDEQFF
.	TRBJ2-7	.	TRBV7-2	TGTGCCAGCAGCTCCGCACCTAATTACGAGCAGTACTTC	CASSSAPNYEQYF
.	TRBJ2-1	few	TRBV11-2	TGTGCCAGCAGCTTAGTCGGCGGAGCCTACAATGAGCAGTTCTTC	CASSLVGGAYNEQFF
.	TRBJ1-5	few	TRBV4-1	TGCGCCAGCAGCCAGGGCCTGCTCCGCAGGGATTTGCGGCCCCAGCATTTT	CASSQGLLRRDLRPQHF
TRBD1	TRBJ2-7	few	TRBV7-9	TGTGCCAGCAGCTTAGCCCCACCACAGGGGGTCTACGAGCAGTACTTC	CASSLAPPQGVYEQYF
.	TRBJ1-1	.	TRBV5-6	TGTGCCACCTCCCCCCAGCCGGGACCGAGTCCTTACACTGAAGCTTTCTTT	CATSPQPGPSPYTEAFF